This T cell receptor (beta chain) was found in a study of blood T cell repertoires in COVID-19. Study-wide context: Sites across the United States, Italy and Spain contributed samples from acute and convalescent COVID-19. The cDNA or gDNA used as material had been derived from T cells, B-cell-depleted T cells, or PBMCs.

Assay: immunoSEQ multiplex PCR; the TCRdb copy retains only in-frame clones and omits some. The table records around 250,000 clones, 80% to 90% of them present only once. CDR3 length equals 14 residues. In germline, CDR1 is SGHNT, CDR2 YYREEE (reference sequence). V shed 4 bases and J 0 bases; nucleotides not matched to a gene: 4. The chain uses TRBV5-4 and TRBJ2-7; 7 bases fit TRBD1. The source is a woman aged 40-49 years who had recovered from COVID-19. Sequenced sample: peripheral blood. CDR3 nucleotides: TGTGCCAGCAGCCCCGGACAGGCCTCCTACGAGCAGTACTTC. Residues: CASSPGQASYEQYF.